This TCR beta chain was obtained from a study of spatial heterogeneity in lung cancer. General study results and limits: TCRs found ubiquitously expanded in tumor appeared in blood more at resection than at follow-up.

As to time point: sample taken at primary tumor resection. Trimming removed 6 bases at V and 0 bases at J, with 16 bases between. CDR3 length: 15 amino acids. Germline CDR1 DFQATT, CDR2 SNEGSKA (reference sequence). This clonotype has at least ten counts. The antigen is unknown. TCR cDNA molecules were tagged individually, and each one carried a unique molecular identifier. TCRdb re-derived calls from the 5' RACE reads in MiXCR, one entry per CDR3 protein. The table has tens of thousands of distinct CDR3 sequences, less than 6% seen once; the top ten hold roughly 10%. The input for sequencing was PBMCs, taken at surgery. V gene TRBV20-1 combines with J gene TRBJ2-3; tentatively, D is TRBD2 (6 bases). The source is a male donor with early-stage non-small cell lung cancer. The CDR3, as DNA: TGCAGTGCGGGCGGCGTCGGGACTAGCACAGATACGCAGTATTTT. Translating gives CSAGGVGTSTDTQYF.